The text below deals with one T cell receptor beta chain. This sample is drawn from a study of blood T cell repertoires in COVID-19. The CDR3 loop spans 14 amino acids. In germline, CDR1 is MNHEY, CDR2 SVGEGT. Trimming took 0 bases from V and 6 from J, leaving 9 bases between them. Original methodology: Reference gene primer amplification gave estimated nucleated cell counts. Sequenced by immunoSEQ multiplex PCR; TCRdb stores in-frame clones only, minus some. V and J calls and clone size are copied from that table; D and trimming were computed from the DNA. Here the sample spans fewer than 350,000 clones, under 90% being singletons.

The chain combines TRBV6-2 or TRBV6-3 with TRBJ2-1; perhaps TRBD1 as D (6 bases). The sequencing sample was made of peripheral blood. This clonotype was sampled from a woman between 55 and 75 years old with active or convalescent COVID-19. The CDR3 nucleotides are TGTGCCAGCAGTTACTCGACACAGGGCAATGAGCAGTTCTTC. Translation: CASSYSTQGNEQFF.